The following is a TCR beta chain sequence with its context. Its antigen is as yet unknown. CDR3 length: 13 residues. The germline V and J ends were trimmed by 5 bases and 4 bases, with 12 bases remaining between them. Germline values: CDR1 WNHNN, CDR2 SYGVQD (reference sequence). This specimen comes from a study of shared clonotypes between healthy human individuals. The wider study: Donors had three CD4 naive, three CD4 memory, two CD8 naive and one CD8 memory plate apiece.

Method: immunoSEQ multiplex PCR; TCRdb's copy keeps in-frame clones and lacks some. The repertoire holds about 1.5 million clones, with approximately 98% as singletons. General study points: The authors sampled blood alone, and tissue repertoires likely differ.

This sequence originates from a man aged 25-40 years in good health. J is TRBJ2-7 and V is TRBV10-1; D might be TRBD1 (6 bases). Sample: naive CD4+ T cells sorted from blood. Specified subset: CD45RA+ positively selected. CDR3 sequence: CASSPKQGYEQYF. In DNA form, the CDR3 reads TGCGCCAGCAGTCCAAAACAGGGTTACGAGCAGTACTTC.